The TCR beta chain under discussion was sequenced for a study of blood T cell repertoires in COVID-19. Overall study: From T cells, B-cell-depleted T cells, or PBMCs came the material, which was cDNA or gDNA.

Profiling relied on immunoSEQ multiplex PCR, and the TCRdb table lists in-frame clones only, not all of them. This sample has 95,000 to 150,000 clones, with 80% to 90% found just once. This CDR3 spans 15 amino acids. Germline values: CDR1 SGHRS, CDR2 YFSETQ. V shed 4 bases and J 8 bases; nucleotides not matched to a gene: 11. V usage is TRBV5-1 and J usage is TRBJ1-4; 7 positions agree with TRBD1. This TCR came from a man aged 40-55 years with acute or convalescent COVID-19. Sequencing input: peripheral blood. CDR3 in amino acids: CASSRDRAGEEKLFF. The CDR3 DNA reads as TGCGCCAGCAGCCGAGACAGGGCCGGCGAGGAAAAACTGTTTTTT.